This T cell receptor (beta chain) was identified in a study of prognosis after radiotherapy for stage I lung cancer. Study-wide background: In 3 to 5 fractions, radiotherapy was administered as SBRT with a biologically effective dose of at least 100 Gy. Development of distant metastases after radiotherapy was seen in a handful of patients at a median of roughly seven months, with no significant progression in roughly 15. The study, taken as a whole, reports: Differential TRBV and TRBJ gene usage was reported between patients with metastases and patients without them.

Amplicons of TCR beta CDR3 were generated from genomic DNA by two-round multiplex PCR. With primers specific to each TRBV and TRBJ gene, the first-round PCR was performed. TCRdb called the multiplex PCR reads again in MiXCR, with one record for every CDR3 protein. The sample shows about 51,000 distinct CDR3 sequences, less than 45% of them seen only once. With regard to this clonotype: Its matching antigen is unknown. One end of the junction does not line up with germline, which may come from a read error.

The germline V gene encodes CDR1 SGHTA and CDR2 FQGNSA. The CDR3 consists of 13 residues. This receptor was obtained from a donor over 45 with non-small cell lung cancer. This specimen was PBMCs, taken before or after stereotactic body radiation therapy (not recorded which). V is TRBV7-2 and J is TRBJ1-1; possibly TRBD1 for D (5 bases). CDR3: CASSPRVNTEALF. As DNA, the CDR3 is TGTGCCAGCAGCCCCAGGGTGAACACTGAAGCTTTATTC.